Below are 9 T cell receptor beta chains sequenced from a single sample in a study of identical twins. One entry per CDR3 protein, called by TCRdb with MiXCR from the 5' RACE reads. Of around 1.7 million distinct CDR3 sequences in the sample, less than 35% were seen once. What was sequenced was cord blood. The receptors derive from a newborn girl in good health.

V gene TRBV6-1 combines with J gene TRBJ1-2; 8 nucleotides match TRBD1. The germline V gene encodes CDR1 MNHNS and CDR2 SASEGT. V lost 1 base, J lost 6 bases, and 1 base stayed unmatched. The CDR3 contains 13 residues. For the CDR3, the DNA is TGTGCCAGCAGTGAAGGGGGACAGGATGGCTACACCTTC. Protein sequence: CASSEGGQDGYTF.

This clonotype was picked up a small number of times. The rearrangement links TRBV6-4 to TRBJ2-7; D unresolved. The CDR3 extends over 11 amino acids. Germline V gene lookup returns CDR1 MRHNA and CDR2 SNTAGT. V lost 8 bases, J lost 4 bases, and 9 bases lay in between. The CDR3 sequence is CASLGFYEQYF. CDR3 nucleotide sequence: TGTGCCAGCTTAGGGTTTTACGAGCAGTACTTC.

This clonotype occurred a few times. This rearrangement joins TRBV27 to TRBJ2-3; 13 bases agree with TRBD2. CDR1 is MNHEY and CDR2 is SMNVEV in the germline V gene (reference sequence). Trimming cost V 5 bases and J 4 bases; bases outside gene matches: 12. The CDR3 runs to 18 residues. CDR3 sequence reads: CASSPGLAGVRGADTQYF. The CDR3 DNA reads as TGTGCCAGCAGTCCTGGACTAGCGGGAGTTCGGGGGGCAGATACGCAGTATTTT.

This chain links TRBV19 with TRBJ1-5; possibly TRBD1 for D (5 bases). Trimming took off 8 bases at V and 5 bases at J, with 22 bases between the two ends. The CDR3 runs to 16 residues. Per germline, CDR1 LNHDA and CDR2 SQIVND (reference sequence). The CDR3, as DNA: TGTGCCAGTCACACCGAGGGAGGGGATATGGATCAGCCCCAGCATTTT. This encodes CASHTEGGDMDQPQHF.

This clonotype has a single count. The chain links TRBV16 to TRBJ2-7; the D gene is possibly TRBD1 (6 bases). The V and J ends lost 4 bases and 3 bases respectively, with 16 bases between them. This CDR3 is 15 amino acids long. Per germline, CDR1 KGHSY and CDR2 FQNENV. The CDR3 protein is CASSRHRDTFYEQYF. The DNA of the CDR3 is TGTGCCAGCAGCCGCCACCGGGACACTTTCTACGAGCAGTACTTC.

V and J are TRBV18 and TRBJ2-1; D is unclear. This CDR3 region has 13 residues. Per the germline V gene, CDR1 is KGHSH and CDR2 is LQKENI. V was cut by 0 bases and J by 6 bases, with 6 bases left in between. The CDR3 sequence is CASSPPLRNEQFF. CDR3 nucleotide sequence: TGTGCCAGCTCACCACCGCTGCGCAATGAGCAGTTCTTC.

This clonotype was seen a few times. The V call is TRBV21-1, the J call TRBJ2-1; the DNA was not compared with TRBD2, the D call given in the table. TRBV21-1 is given as a pseudogene. The CDR3 has 18 residues. CDR3 amino acids: CASSKDGSGRALYNEQFF. In DNA, the CDR3 is TGTGCCAGCAGCAAAGATGGTAGCGGGAGGGCGCTTTACAATGAGCAGTTCTTC.

Many counts were recorded for this clonotype. This chain links TRBV27 with TRBJ2-7; 10 bases are shared with TRBD1. Germline V gene data show CDR1 as MNHEY and CDR2 as SMNVEV (reference sequence). J was trimmed by 3 bases and V by 6 bases; bases with no gene match: 2. The CDR3 length is 13 residues. CDR3 region: CASRRDRGYEQYF. The CDR3 coding sequence is TGTGCCAGCAGAAGGGACAGGGGCTACGAGCAGTACTTC.

This sequence joins TRBV7-9 and TRBJ2-3, with a possible D match to TRBD2 (6 bases). The CDR3 spans 15 residues. CDR1 and CDR2 (germline): SEHNR, FQNEAQ (reference sequence). V was trimmed by 3 bases and J by 5 bases, leaving 15 bases between them. In DNA form, the CDR3 reads TGTGCCAGCAGCTTTTCGGGGGTTATTGGAGATACGCAGTATTTT. This codes for CASSFSGVIGDTQYF.